The 21 T cell receptor beta chains listed next were all sequenced from one sample in a study of blood T cell repertoires in COVID-19. Measured with immunoSEQ multiplex PCR; TCRdb has only the in-frame clones, and not every one. The sample has about 80,000 clones, roughly 88% seen once. The sample comprised peripheral blood. These receptors were taken from a woman older than 75 with acute or convalescent COVID-19.

This sequence joins TRBV7-3 and TRBJ2-6; TRBD1 matches 7 bases. The CDR3 extends over 16 amino acids. Per the germline V gene, CDR1 is SGHTA and CDR2 is FQGTGA. With V trimmed by 5 bases and J by 0 bases, 4 bases remained unmatched. DNA of the CDR3: TGTGCCAGCAGCCAAGCAGGGGGCTCTGGGGCCAACGTCCTGACTTTC. It yields the protein CASSQAGGSGANVLTF.

This chain uses TRBV9 with TRBJ2-2, with TRBD2 matching 8 bases. The CDR3 runs 15 residues. The junction had 5 bases not matched to a gene; V was cut back by 3 bases and J by 4 bases. Germline V gene data show CDR1 as SGDLS and CDR2 as YYNGEE. The CDR3 DNA reads as TGTGCCAGCAGCGAAAGTGCGGGGGGCACCGGGGAGCTGTTTTTT. It is translated as CASSESAGGTGELFF.

V and J are TRBV18 and TRBJ1-5; D is perhaps TRBD1 (6 bases). This CDR3 comprises 16 residues. V lost 6 bases and J 3 bases, leaving 18 bases between the germline ends. Germline values: CDR1 KGHSH, CDR2 LQKENI. As DNA, the CDR3 is TGTGCCAGCTCGAATGCCTTGACAGGAAACAATCAGCCCCAGCATTTT. It encodes CASSNALTGNNQPQHF.

This chain uses TRBV27 with TRBJ2-1; TRBD2 might be the D (6 bases). V shed 8 bases and J shed 6 bases, with 20 bases lying between them. From germline, CDR1 is MNHEY and CDR2 SMNVEV (reference sequence). This CDR3 spans 15 amino acids. The DNA for the CDR3 is TGTGCCAGCCAAATGCGGCCTAGCGCCTTCAATGAGCAGTTCTTC. It encodes CASQMRPSAFNEQFF.

The rearrangement joins TRBV21-1 to TRBJ2-2; the DNA was not compared with TRBD2, the D call given in the table. TRBV21-1 is a pseudogene. There are 24 residues in the CDR3. CDR3 sequence (DNA): TGTGCCAGCAGCAAAGGACCCCCTGTCGGGCTAGCGGGAGGGTTTGGCGGAAACACCGGGGAGCTGTTTTTT. This gives the protein CASSKGPPVGLAGGFGGNTGELFF.

V is TRBV9 and J is TRBJ1-2; TRBD1 aligns across 9 bases. Germline V gene lookup returns CDR1 SGDLS and CDR2 YYNGEE. After removal of 1 base from V and 8 bases from J, the junction contained 12 bases not matched to a gene. The CDR3 has 16 amino acids. In nucleotides, the CDR3 is TGTGCCAGCAGCGTAACACCAGACGGACAGGGGATAGGCTACACCTTC. This translates into CASSVTPDGQGIGYTF. Supplemented by reference TRBV9 and TRBJ1-2, the full variable domain reads DSGVTQTPKHLITATGQRVTLRCSPRSGDLSVYWYQQSLDQGLQFLIQYYNGEERAKGNILERFSAQQFPDLHSELNLSSLELGDSALYFCASSVTPDGQGIGYTFGSGTRLTVV.

Remarks on this clone: A junction boundary mismatches the germline segment, possibly from a read error. The V call is TRBV2, the J call TRBJ1-3; D remains ambiguous. This CDR3 has 14 residues. Germline V CDR1 and CDR2: SNHLY, FYNNEI. The DNA of the CDR3 is TGTGCCAGCAGGGAAGGAGGTCCTGGAAACACCATATATTTT. This encodes CASREGGPGNTIYF.

This clone occurred once. The chain uses TRBV18 and TRBJ2-7; 8 bases map to TRBD1. Germline V gene data show CDR1 as KGHSH and CDR2 as LQKENI. This CDR3 comprises 16 residues. After removal of 2 bases from V and 6 bases from J, the junction contained 12 bases not matched to a gene. CDR3 residues: CASSPSLGQGASEQYF. Here the CDR3 DNA reads TGTGCCAGCTCACCATCTCTCGGTCAGGGGGCGTCCGAGCAGTACTTC.

This rearrangement joins TRBV6-1 to TRBJ1-1; 7 bases are shared with TRBD1. Germline CDR1 and CDR2: MNHNS and SASEGT. The CDR3 is 13 residues long. The ends lost 1 base at V and 4 bases at J; junction bases unmatched: 0. This CDR3 is CASSEGQGTEAFF. As DNA, the CDR3 is TGTGCCAGCAGTGAAGGACAGGGCACTGAAGCTTTCTTT.

The J gene is TRBJ1-2, the V gene TRBV15; TRBD1 might be the D (5 bases). Germline V lookup: CDR1 LNHNV, CDR2 YYDKDF (reference sequence). V dropped 5 bases and J dropped 8 bases, with 15 bases sitting between them. This CDR3 has 13 residues. The CDR3 region has the DNA TGTGCCACCAGCCCCCGGGGGGTAGGAGGCTACACCTTC. Translating gives CATSPRGVGGYTF.

The chain recombines TRBV9 with TRBJ2-1, with TRBD1 matching 11 bases. The CDR3 contains 15 residues. Germline lookup yields CDR1 SGDLS and CDR2 YYNGEE. V lost 0 bases, J lost 8 bases, and 4 bases stayed unmatched. The CDR3 is CASSVAGQGVDEQFF. In nucleotides, the CDR3 is TGTGCCAGCAGCGTAGCGGGACAGGGGGTCGATGAGCAGTTCTTC.

The rearrangement uses TRBV19 and TRBJ1-1; TRBD1 matches 7 bases. Germline CDR1 LNHDA, CDR2 SQIVND (reference sequence). V shed 4 bases and J 7 bases; nucleotides not matched to a gene: 9. The CDR3 has 14 residues. CDR3 DNA: TGTGCCAGTAGTACTACAGGGCAGGGGGGTGAAGCTTTCTTT. The encoded protein is CASSTTGQGGEAFF.

The genes are TRBV3-1 (or the pseudogene TRBV3-2) and TRBJ2-3, with TRBD2 as a possible D gene (5 bases). V lost 1 base, J lost 6 bases, and 8 bases lay in between. This CDR3 has 13 residues. The germline CDR1 and CDR2 sequences are LGHDT and YNNKEL (reference sequence). The CDR3 region is CASSQGRGDTQYF. CDR3 nucleotides: TGTGCCAGCAGCCAAGGACGAGGGGATACGCAGTATTTT.

The V gene is TRBV2, the J gene TRBJ1-5; possibly TRBD1 for D (5 bases). Germline V gene lookup returns CDR1 SNHLY and CDR2 FYNNEI. The CDR3 covers 13 residues. The V end was cut by 8 bases, the J end by 6 bases, with 14 bases between. In nucleotides, the CDR3 is TGTGCCAGCTCCCCTGGAGGGGTTCAGCCCCAGCATTTT. Translating it yields CASSPGGVQPQHF.

The CDR3: CSVSRNEQFF. CDR3 DNA: TGCAGTGTTTCTAGGAATGAGCAGTTCTTC. This sequence joins TRBV20-1 and TRBJ2-1; D remains unclear. The V end was cut by 7 bases, the J end by 7 bases, with 8 bases between. In germline, CDR1 is DFQATT, CDR2 SNEGSKA (reference sequence). This CDR3 comprises 10 residues.

The chain couples TRBV7-9 to TRBJ2-7, with D possibly being TRBD2 (6 bases). CDR3 length: 18 residues. V was pared by 0 bases and J by 0 bases, with 18 bases between. The germline gives CDR1 SEHNR, CDR2 FQNEAQ (reference sequence). This chain's CDR3 is CASSLARGGGALSYEQYF. Here the CDR3 DNA reads TGTGCCAGCAGCTTAGCGCGAGGTGGAGGGGCACTCTCCTACGAGCAGTACTTC.

The J gene is TRBJ1-1, the V gene TRBV27, with TRBD1 matching 7 bases. CDR1 is MNHEY and CDR2 is SMNVEV in the germline V gene (reference sequence). V gave up 1 base and J gave up 2 bases; unmatched junction bases: 13. The CDR3 runs to 18 residues. The CDR3 spells CASSLYRGRGVVNTEAFF. CDR3 DNA: TGTGCCAGCAGTTTATATCGCGGCAGGGGGGTGGTTAACACTGAAGCTTTCTTT.

The V and J genes are TRBV6-5 and TRBJ2-7, with D uncertain. In germline, CDR1 is MNHEY, CDR2 SVGAGI. The CDR3 is 14 residues long. Trimming shortened V by 2 bases and J by 4 bases, and 12 bases separated the two germline ends. The CDR3, as DNA: TGTGCCAGCAGTTACGAGGTCGGAAATTACGAGCAGTACTTC. Its protein is CASSYEVGNYEQYF.

As DNA, the CDR3 is TGTGCCAGCAGCGTAGATCCCTGGGGCTCCCTGGTAGGTGAAGCTTTCTTT. Protein: CASSVDPWGSLVGEAFF. V gene TRBV9 combines with J gene TRBJ1-1; D might be TRBD1 (5 bases). CDR1 is SGDLS, CDR2 YYNGEE, per germline. This CDR3 is 17 amino acids long. V lost 0 bases and J lost 7, with 22 bases in between. The full variable domain, completed using reference TRBV9 and TRBJ1-1, is DSGVTQTPKHLITATGQRVTLRCSPRSGDLSVYWYQQSLDQGLQFLIQYYNGEERAKGNILERFSAQQFPDLHSELNLSSLELGDSALYFCASSVDPWGSLVGEAFFGQGTRLTVV.

The chain links TRBV2 to TRBJ1-2; perhaps TRBD1 as D (5 bases). CDR1 and CDR2 (germline): SNHLY, FYNNEI. The V and J ends lost 8 bases and 3 bases respectively, with 7 bases between them. The CDR3 is made up of 11 amino acids. The CDR3 is CASGGDYGYTF. As DNA, the CDR3 is TGTGCCAGCGGGGGGGACTATGGCTACACCTTC. Variable domain in full (rest from reference TRBV2 and TRBJ1-2): EPEVTQTPSHQVTQMGQEVILRCVPISNHLYFYWYRQILGQKVEFLVSFYNNEISEKSEIFDDQFSVERPDGSNFTLKIRSTKLEDSAMYFCASGGDYGYTFGSGTRLTVV.

V usage is TRBV3-1 (or the pseudogene TRBV3-2) and J usage is TRBJ1-1; the D is unclear. The CDR3 consists of 12 residues. Germline V CDR1 and CDR2: LGHDT, YNNKEL (reference sequence). Trimming shortened V by 2 bases and J by 2 bases, and 3 bases separated the two germline ends. CDR3 bases: TGTGCCAGCAGCCAAATAAACACTGAAGCTTTCTTT. Translation gives CASSQINTEAFF.